These 21 T cell receptor beta chains originate from one sample sequenced in a study of T cell responses to AZD1222 COVID-19 vaccine. The assay was immunoSEQ multiplex PCR, and TCRdb's table has in-frame clones only and misses some. The sample contains 150,000 to 200,000 clones, around 88% of which appear only once. Sequenced here: peripheral blood, sampled 28 days after the second AZD1222 dose. The receptors were sampled from an adult who received the AZD1222 COVID-19 vaccine.

V usage is TRBV9 and J usage is TRBJ2-5, with TRBD2 matching 13 bases. This CDR3 has 15 residues. Germline V gene lookup returns CDR1 SGDLS and CDR2 YYNGEE. V shed 0 bases and J 6 bases; nucleotides not matched to a gene: 2. The CDR3 sequence: CASSVEGLAGKTQYF. CDR3 DNA: TGTGCCAGCAGCGTAGAGGGACTAGCGGGGAAGACCCAGTACTTC.

The gene calls are TRBV30 and TRBJ2-7; D unclear. Germline CDR1 and CDR2: GTSNPN and SVGIG (reference sequence). V was cut by 3 bases and J by 6 bases, with 15 bases left in between. This CDR3 has 13 residues. The CDR3 DNA is TGTGCCTGGAGGTATAGTCCGGGCAGCGAGCAGTACTTC. This codes for CAWRYSPGSEQYF. Full variable domain (outside the CDR3, taken from reference TRBV30 and TRBJ2-7): SQTIHQWPATLVQPVGSPLSLECTVEGTSNPNLYWYRQAAGRGLQLLFYSVGIGQISSEVPQNLSASRPQDRQFILSSKKLLLSDSGFYLCAWRYSPGSEQYFGPGTRLTVT.

The chain couples TRBV18 to TRBJ1-2; 9 nucleotides agree with TRBD1. Germline V gene sequence: CDR1 KGHSH, CDR2 LQKENI. Trimming at V came to 4 bases and at J to 8 bases, leaving 8 bases not matched to a gene. CDR3 size: 14 residues. Here the CDR3 DNA reads TGTGCCAGCTCACAAGACAGGGGGGATAGAGGCTACACCTTC. Protein sequence: CASSQDRGDRGYTF.

V usage is TRBV5-4 and J usage is TRBJ1-2, with 7 positions matching TRBD1. In germline, CDR1 is SGHNT, CDR2 YYREEE (reference sequence). With V trimmed by 0 bases and J by 2 bases, 4 bases remained unmatched. The CDR3 runs to 15 residues. As DNA, the CDR3 is TGTGCCAGCAGCTTGGCTAGGGGGCGAAACTATGGCTACACCTTC. Translated, it gives CASSLARGRNYGYTF.

This clone was seen only once. This rearrangement joins TRBV12-5 to TRBJ2-7; 8 bases line up with TRBD1. This CDR3 is built from 15 residues. The V gene's germline CDR1 is LGHNT and CDR2 FRNRAP. With 6 bases clipped from V and 4 bases from J, the junction kept 11 bases outside the gene matches. This CDR3 reads CASGPLDRVFYEQYF. The CDR3 DNA reads TGTGCTAGTGGCCCTTTGGACAGGGTGTTTTACGAGCAGTACTTC.

V gene TRBV3-1 (or the pseudogene TRBV3-2) combines with J gene TRBJ1-2; 10 bases line up with TRBD1. J gave up 8 bases and V 5 bases, and 11 bases lay outside the gene matches. This CDR3 comprises 15 residues. Per the germline V gene, CDR1 is LGHDT and CDR2 is YNNKEL (reference sequence). For the CDR3, the DNA is TGTGCCAGCAGCAAGACAGGGGGCCTAATACGAGGCTACACCTTC. Translating it yields CASSKTGGLIRGYTF.

V and J are TRBV6-5 and TRBJ2-5; 7 nucleotides agree with TRBD1. CDR3 size: 16 residues. CDR1 is MNHEY and CDR2 is SVGAGI in the germline V gene. The junction had 16 bases not matched to a gene; V was cut back by 4 bases and J by 8 bases. CDR3: CASSFNPTGSLETQYF. The DNA of the CDR3 is TGTGCCAGCAGTTTCAACCCGACAGGGAGCTTGGAAACCCAGTACTTC.

This chain joins TRBV7-9 and TRBJ2-3; D may be TRBD1 or TRBD2 (5 bases each). The CDR3 loop spans 13 amino acids. Germline loops: CDR1 SEHNR, CDR2 FQNEAQ (reference sequence). Trimming left V 4 bases short and J 6 bases short, with 11 bases between. Written as DNA, the CDR3 is TGTGCCAGCAGCTGGGGGAGTATCGATACGCAGTATTTT. Translation gives CASSWGSIDTQYF.

The chain couples TRBV7-2 to TRBJ1-2; TRBD1 matches 8 bases. The J segment lost 6 bases and the V segment lost 5 bases, leaving 8 bases of the junction unmatched. Looked up from germline, CDR1 is SGHTA and CDR2 is FQGNSA. CDR3 length: 14 amino acids. CDR3 in DNA: TGTGCCAGCAGCCGCTGGACAGGGACGGATGGCTACACCTTC. Protein sequence: CASSRWTGTDGYTF.

This clone was seen a few times. This sequence joins TRBV7-8 and TRBJ1-2, with TRBD1 identical over 8 bases. The germline V gene encodes CDR1 SGHVS and CDR2 FQNEAQ. The CDR3 sequence is 17 residues long. Trimming took 5 bases from V and 5 from J; bases not matched to a gene: 16. This CDR3 is CASSQGAGARSQYGYTF. The CDR3 region has the DNA TGTGCCAGCAGCCAGGGGGCGGGGGCGCGGTCGCAATATGGCTACACCTTC.

V is TRBV6-5 and J is TRBJ1-5, with TRBD1 as a possible D gene (5 bases). The CDR3 sequence is 14 residues long. Germline CDR1 reads MNHEY; CDR2 reads SVGAGI. Trimming left V 11 bases short and J 4 bases short, with 18 bases between. The CDR3 sequence is CAGSQEGSNQPQHF. DNA for the CDR3: TGTGCCGGATCCCAGGAGGGGAGTAATCAGCCCCAGCATTTT.

This chain joins TRBV5-1 and TRBJ2-2, with D maybe TRBD1 (6 bases). V lost 3 bases and J 3 bases, leaving 9 bases between the germline ends. This CDR3 is 14 amino acids long. The germline gives CDR1 SGHRS, CDR2 YFSETQ. The chain's CDR3 is CASSSAGDTGELFF. The DNA of the CDR3 is TGCGCCAGCAGCTCGGCAGGGGACACCGGGGAGCTGTTTTTT.

Only one count was recorded for this clone. This sequence joins TRBV18 and TRBJ2-1; D not resolved. Germline V CDR1 and CDR2: KGHSH, LQKENI. V was shortened by 3 bases and J by 12 bases, with 15 bases between the two germline ends. The CDR3 has 13 residues. CDR3 amino acids: CASSPENRVVQFF. CDR3 nucleotides: TGTGCCAGCTCACCCGAAAACAGAGTGGTGCAGTTCTTC.

This sequence joins TRBV16 and TRBJ1-2, with 9 bases that match TRBD1. The CDR3 is made up of 13 amino acids. Trimming took 4 bases from V and 8 from J; bases not matched to a gene: 5. Germline CDR1 and CDR2: KGHSY and FQNENV. The CDR3 here is CASSLDRGVGYTF. The CDR3 nucleotides read TGTGCCAGCAGCCTCGACAGGGGGGTCGGCTACACCTTC.

The chain combines TRBV4-1 with TRBJ1-4; D might be TRBD1 (5 bases). The CDR3 loop spans 17 amino acids. Trimming stripped 1 base from V and 5 bases from J, with 17 bases between. Germline V gives CDR1 MGHRA, CDR2 YSYEKL. The CDR3 DNA is TGCGCCAGCAGCCAAGGCCCTGGGACCCTGGGGAATGAAAAACTGTTTTTT. It translates to CASSQGPGTLGNEKLFF.

In nucleotides, the CDR3 is TGTGCCAGCAGCCAGCGGGGGGCGGGTTCCTTTCTCGAGCAGTACTTC. Protein: CASSQRGAGSFLEQYF. The gene calls are TRBV3-1 (or the pseudogene TRBV3-2) and TRBJ2-7; 8 bases map to TRBD2. CDR1 LGHDT and CDR2 YNNKEL come from the germline V gene (reference sequence). The CDR3 runs 16 residues. The V gene end was trimmed by 3 bases and the J gene end by 6 bases; junction bases not matched to a gene: 13.

The chain couples TRBV7-2 to TRBJ1-1; 7 bases match TRBD1. This CDR3 is 15 amino acids long. V lost 1 base, J lost 4 bases, and 6 bases stayed unmatched. Germline CDR1 is SGHTA and CDR2 is FQGNSA. Here the CDR3 DNA reads TGTGCCAGCAGCTTAGGCGTGACAGGGAGCACTGAAGCTTTCTTT. As protein: CASSLGVTGSTEAFF.

This chain uses TRBV4-3 with TRBJ2-3; 9 nucleotides align to TRBD2. V shed 4 bases and J 4 bases; nucleotides not matched to a gene: 9. Germline CDR1 and CDR2: LGHNA and YSLEER. The CDR3 consists of 16 residues. This CDR3 is CASSRLAGPDPDTQYF. In nucleotides, the CDR3 is TGCGCCAGCAGCCGGCTAGCGGGGCCCGACCCAGATACGCAGTATTTT.

This clone was picked up one time. The V and J genes are TRBV4-2 and TRBJ1-5, with TRBD1 matching 8 bases. The junction had 5 bases not matched to a gene; V was cut back by 5 bases and J by 2 bases. This CDR3 region has 15 residues. Germline values: CDR1 LGHNA, CDR2 YNFKEQ. The CDR3 spells CASSTPGQGNQPQHF. In nucleotides, the CDR3 is TGTGCCAGCAGCACTCCGGGACAGGGCAATCAGCCCCAGCATTTT.

This chain links TRBV7-2 with TRBJ2-1; 8 positions match TRBD2. Germline V CDR1 and CDR2: SGHTA, FQGNSA. Trimming at V came to 7 bases and at J to 7 bases, leaving 12 bases not matched to a gene. This CDR3 has 15 residues. The CDR3 protein is CASTSRGGRENEQFF. CDR3 coding DNA: TGTGCCAGCACTTCCCGGGGGGGGCGGGAGAATGAGCAGTTCTTC. The full variable domain, in which reference TRBV7-2 and TRBJ2-1 provide the parts outside the CDR3, is GAGVSQSPSNKVTEKGKDVELRCDPISGHTALYWYRQSLGQGLEFLIYFQGNSAPDKSGLPSDRFSAERTGGSVSTLTIQRTQQEDSAVYLCASTSRGGRENEQFFGPGTRLTVL.

V usage is TRBV6-6 and J usage is TRBJ1-2; 7 bases align to TRBD1. V dropped 6 bases and J dropped 5; count of bases not matched to a gene: 6. CDR3 size: 13 residues. Germline V CDR1 and CDR2: MNHNY, SVGAGI (reference sequence). This CDR3 reads CASSSGTEYGYTF. The DNA of the CDR3 is TGTGCCAGCAGCTCCGGGACAGAATATGGCTACACCTTC.